These T cell receptor beta chains were read from a single sample in a study of shared clonotypes between healthy human individuals. Sequenced by immunoSEQ multiplex PCR; TCRdb stores in-frame clones only, minus some. The table includes some 2,000,000 clones, under 97% detected once. The sequenced sample consisted of naive CD4+ T cells sorted from blood. These TCRs come from a man aged 18-30 years in good health. The CDR3 runs from the conserved cysteine through the conserved F or W. D genes are given only for firm matches. Clone size is not always given. Where it is, it says once, few, many or a class for expanded clones.

CDR3 protein,CDR3 DNA,J gene,clone size,V gene,D gene
CAWIVQGMNTEAFF,TGTGCCTGGATCGTACAGGGCATGAACACTGAAGCTTTCTTT,TRBJ1-1,few,TRBV30,.
CASSEAHAGANVLTF,TGTGCCAGCAGTGAAGCGCACGCTGGGGCCAACGTCCTGACTTTC,TRBJ2-6,.,TRBV6-1,.
CASSLIAVQETQYF,TGTGCCAGCAGCCTCATAGCGGTCCAAGAGACCCAGTACTTC,TRBJ2-5,.,TRBV2,.
CASSYRQGNIAGELFF,TGTGCCAGCAGCTACCGACAGGGTAATATCGCCGGGGAGCTGTTTTTT,TRBJ2-2,.,TRBV14,TRBD1
CASSSWTSAGTGELFF,TGCGCCAGCAGCTCCTGGACTAGCGCGGGGACCGGGGAGCTGTTTTTT,TRBJ2-2,.,TRBV5-1,TRBD2
CASSQSGKDEKLFF,TGTGCCAGCAGCCAGTCAGGGAAGGACGAAAAACTGTTTTTT,TRBJ1-4,.,TRBV14,.
CASIGTVSSYEQYF,TGTGCCAGCATCGGGACGGTGAGCTCCTACGAGCAGTACTTC,TRBJ2-7,.,TRBV6-6,.
CASGGPSYQETQYF,TGTGCCAGCGGGGGACCTTCGTACCAAGAGACCCAGTACTTC,TRBJ2-5,.,TRBV7-9,.
CAISGQGENTGELFF,TGTGCCATCAGCGGACAGGGGGAGAACACCGGGGAGCTGTTTTTT,TRBJ2-2,.,TRBV10-3,TRBD1
CASSLEAYEQFF,TGCGCCAGCAGCTTGGAGGCCTATGAGCAGTTCTTC,TRBJ2-1,.,TRBV5-1,.
CSAANTDTQYF,TGCAGTGCTGCAAACACAGATACGCAGTATTTT,TRBJ2-3,.,TRBV20-1,.
CASSGQGPTEAFF,TGTGCCAGCTCAGGACAGGGGCCTACTGAAGCTTTCTTT,TRBJ1-1,.,TRBV18,TRBD1
CASSGGQGVTEKLFF,TGTGCCAGCAGCGGAGGACAGGGGGTTACTGAAAAACTGTTTTTT,TRBJ1-4,.,TRBV7-9,TRBD1
CASSPDSEYYGYTF,TGTGCCAGCTCACCGGACAGCGAGTACTATGGCTACACCTTC,TRBJ1-2,.,TRBV18,.
CAWSRDRGSNYGYTF,TGTGCCTGGAGCCGGGACAGGGGTTCTAACTATGGCTACACCTTC,TRBJ1-2,.,TRBV30,TRBD1
CSVALGWGGGETQYF,TGCAGCGTCGCCTTGGGATGGGGGGGCGGAGAGACCCAGTACTTC,TRBJ2-5,once,TRBV29-1,.
CASSLQGNTEAFF,TGTGCCAGCAGCCTCCAGGGGAACACTGAAGCTTTCTTT,TRBJ1-1,.,TRBV7-9,.
CASSYTQLGEQYF,TGTGCCAGCAGTTACACGCAGCTAGGCGAGCAGTACTTC,TRBJ2-7,.,TRBV6-6,.
CASSQNRDRDTQYF,TGTGCCAGCAGCCAAAACCGGGACAGAGATACGCAGTATTTT,TRBJ2-3,.,TRBV11-2,TRBD1
CAWSVPWNTEAFF,TGTGCCTGGAGTGTACCCTGGAACACTGAAGCTTTCTTT,TRBJ1-1,.,TRBV30,.
CASGSWATAYEQYF,TGTGCCAGCGGGTCTTGGGCGACTGCCTACGAGCAGTACTTC,TRBJ2-7,once,TRBV6-1,.
CASTGLAVYNEQFF,TGTGCCAGCACCGGACTAGCGGTCTACAATGAGCAGTTCTTC,TRBJ2-1,.,TRBV2,TRBD2
CASSLGQNYGYTF,TGCGCCAGCAGCTTGGGTCAAAACTATGGCTACACCTTC,TRBJ1-2,.,TRBV5-1,.
CATSRDRTGDPSGDTQYF,TGTGCCACCAGCAGAGATAGAACGGGAGACCCCTCAGGAGATACGCAGTATTTT,TRBJ2-3,.,TRBV15,.
CASSAKGNTYEQYF,TGTGCCAGCAGTGCAAAAGGGAATACCTACGAGCAGTACTTC,TRBJ2-7,.,TRBV6-1,.
CASSARVGDEQYF,TGTGCCAGCAGCGCAAGGGTAGGCGACGAGCAGTACTTC,TRBJ2-7,.,TRBV9,.
CASSKTGGNQPQHF,TGTGCCAGCAGTAAAACAGGGGGAAATCAGCCCCAGCATTTT,TRBJ1-5,.,TRBV6-5,TRBD1
CASSLGPGQGMFNSPLHF,TGTGCCAGCAGCCTAGGTCCGGGACAGGGTATGTTTAATTCACCCCTCCACTTT,TRBJ1-6,.,TRBV7-9,TRBD1
CASRPTAGSYNEQFF,TGTGCCAGCAGGCCCACGGCGGGCTCCTACAATGAGCAGTTCTTC,TRBJ2-1,.,TRBV2,.
CASNSNYGYTF,TGTGCCAGCAATAGCAACTATGGCTACACCTTC,TRBJ1-2,.,TRBV6-6,.
CASSRETGDSNQPQHF,TGTGCCAGCAGCCGAGAGACAGGGGATAGCAATCAGCCCCAGCATTTT,TRBJ1-5,few,TRBV4-2,TRBD1
CASSYRGQGTEAFF,TGTGCCAGCAGCTACAGGGGGCAGGGGACTGAAGCTTTCTTT,TRBJ1-1,.,TRBV7-9,TRBD1
CASSPTSGGLSAKNIQYF,TGCGCCAGCAGCCCGACTAGCGGGGGCCTCTCGGCCAAAAACATTCAGTACTTC,TRBJ2-4,.,TRBV5-1,TRBD2
CASSEWVAAGNTIYF,TGCGCCAGCAGTGAGTGGGTGGCAGCTGGAAACACCATATATTTT,TRBJ1-3,once,TRBV10-2,.
CASSEQGFETQYF,TGTGCCAGCAGTGAACAGGGATTTGAGACCCAGTACTTC,TRBJ2-5,.,TRBV6-1,.
CPLGGALGQSSYEQYF,TGTCCCCTCGGGGGGGCCCTCGGTCAAAGCTCCTACGAGCAGTACTTC,TRBJ2-7,few,TRBV25-1,TRBD2